This T cell receptor (beta chain) is drawn from a study of spatial heterogeneity in lung cancer. Whole-study context: Samples came from about 72 TRACERx patients with untreated early-stage lung cancer. General study findings and limits: Ubiquitous expanded tumor TCRs were seen in blood more at resection than at follow-up.

TCRdb used MiXCR to reprocess the 5' RACE reads, holding one entry per CDR3 protein. The sample records tens of thousands of distinct CDR3 sequences, just under 20% being singletons. V lost 0 bases and J lost 4; bases outside the gene matches: 8. The V gene's germline CDR1 is DFQATT and CDR2 SNEGSKA (reference sequence). This CDR3 spans 16 amino acids. In its sample, this clonotype was seen a few times. Its matching antigen is unknown. Documented time point: blood at routine non-recurrence follow-up after resection. Unsorted whole RNA samples from tumor, nontumor lung or frozen PBMC were sequenced. The input for sequencing was PBMCs, taken at follow-up. This TCR was sampled from a male donor with early-stage non-small cell lung cancer. The chain combines TRBV20-1 with TRBJ2-3, with 9 nucleotides matching TRBD2. CDR3 sequence: CSARDRLAGTPDTQYF. The CDR3 bases are TGCAGTGCTAGAGATCGGCTAGCGGGGACCCCAGATACGCAGTATTTT.